This record covers a single TCR beta chain. Authors' data handling: Reference gene primers were amplified, and this amplification served to estimate nucleated cell counts. The data were produced by immunoSEQ multiplex PCR, yet TCRdb's version contains in-frame clones alone and is incomplete. The V and J calls and clone size come from that table; D and trimming were worked out from the DNA. The data contain approximately 170,000 clones, approximately 90% of them singletons. V lost 2 bases and J 7 bases, leaving 7 bases between the germline ends. CDR1 is SGHAT and CDR2 is FQNNGV in the germline V gene. The CDR3 is made up of 12 amino acids. The data stem from a study of blood T cell repertoires in COVID-19. Study background: Sources were T cells, B-cell-depleted T cells, or PBMCs; the material itself was cDNA or gDNA.

Specimen: peripheral blood. The genes are TRBV11-2 and TRBJ2-3; D is ambiguous. The sequence came from a man aged 60-69 years with acute or convalescent COVID-19. The CDR3 is CASSLIYNTQYF. CDR3 bases: TGTGCCAGCAGCTTAATTTACAATACGCAGTATTTT.